One and the same sample provided the 6 T cell receptor beta chains below, sequenced in a study of blood T cells in healthy people across ages. The second PCR ran about 6 to 12 cycles with a sample-barcoded 5' primer and J-beta primers. TCRdb reprocessed the 5' RACE reads via MiXCR and lists one record per CDR3 protein. The sample holds hundreds of thousands of distinct CDR3 sequences, about 44% seen once. The sequenced sample was blood. The receptors originated from a man aged 25-45 years in good health.

The J gene is TRBJ2-7, the V gene TRBV4-1, with TRBD2 matching over 13 bases. J lost 7 bases, V lost 0 bases, and 15 bases had no gene match. Germline loops: CDR1 MGHRA, CDR2 YSYEKL. The CDR3 totals 19 residues. The CDR3 region has the DNA TGCGCCAGCAGCCAAGAAAAGACTAGCGGGGGGCCCCTAACCAATGAGCAGTACTTC. Protein product: CASSQEKTSGGPLTNEQYF.

The table lists this clonotype with many counts. The rearrangement uses TRBV7-2 and TRBJ2-1; D remains unclear. The CDR3 totals 14 residues. Germline V gives CDR1 SGHTA, CDR2 FQGNSA. V was pared by 0 bases and J by 5 bases, with 8 bases between. CDR3 nucleotide sequence: TGTGCCAGCAGCTTAGCGGGCCTAAACAATGAGCAGTTCTTC. This translates into CASSLAGLNNEQFF.

The chain links TRBV6-5 to TRBJ2-1, with D possibly TRBD1 on 6 matching bases. CDR3 length equals 14 residues. The germline V and J ends were trimmed by 2 bases and 7 bases, with 12 bases remaining between them. Germline values: CDR1 MNHEY, CDR2 SVGAGI. The CDR3 DNA reads TGTGCCAGCAGTTACGTCAGGACAGATAATGAGCAGTTCTTC. Its translation: CASSYVRTDNEQFF.

V gene TRBV20-1 combines with J gene TRBJ1-5; 7 bases map to TRBD1. After removal of 6 bases from V and 6 bases from J, the junction contained 8 bases not matched to a gene. The CDR3 runs 13 residues. In germline, CDR1 is DFQATT, CDR2 SNEGSKA (reference sequence). CDR3 DNA sequence: TGCAGTGCCACTGACAGGGCAGGTCAGCCCCAGCATTTT. Translated, it gives CSATDRAGQPQHF.

The chain employs TRBV3-1 and TRBJ1-2, with D unresolved. V lost 1 base, J lost 4 bases, and 10 bases lay in between. CDR1 is LGHDT and CDR2 is YNNKEL in the germline V gene (reference sequence). CDR3 length: 14 residues. The CDR3 nucleotides are TGTGCCAGCAGCCAAGGTCAGAGCAGCTATGGCTACACCTTC. It encodes CASSQGQSSYGYTF. Together with reference TRBV3-1 and TRBJ1-2, the CDR3 gives the full variable domain: DTAVSQTPKYLVTQMGNDKSIKCEQNLGHDTMYWYKQDSKKFLKIMFSYNNKELIINETVPNRFSPKSPDKAHLNLHINSLELGDSAVYFCASSQGQSSYGYTFGSGTRLTVV.

This clonotype was counted at least ten times. At one boundary the junction diverges from the germline segment, which might be a read error. This chain links TRBV6-5 with TRBJ2-7; 9 bases map to TRBD1. CDR3 size: 14 residues. CDR1 and CDR2 (germline): MNHEY, SVGAGI. This chain's CDR3 is CASSYGTGPYEQYF. Here the CDR3 DNA reads TGCGCCAGCAGCTACGGGACAGGGCCCTACGAGCAGTACTTC.